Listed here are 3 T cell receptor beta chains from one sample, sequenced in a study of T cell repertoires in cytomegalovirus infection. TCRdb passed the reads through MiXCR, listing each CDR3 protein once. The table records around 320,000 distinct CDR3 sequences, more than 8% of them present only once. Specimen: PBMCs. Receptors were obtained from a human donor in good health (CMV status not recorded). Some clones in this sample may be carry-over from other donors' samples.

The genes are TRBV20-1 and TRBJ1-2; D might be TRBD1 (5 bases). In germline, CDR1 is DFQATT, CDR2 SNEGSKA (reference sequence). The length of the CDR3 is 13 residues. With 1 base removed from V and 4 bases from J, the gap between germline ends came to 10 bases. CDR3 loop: CSARVPGLYGYTF. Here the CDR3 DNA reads TGCAGTGCTAGAGTACCGGGACTCTATGGCTACACCTTC.

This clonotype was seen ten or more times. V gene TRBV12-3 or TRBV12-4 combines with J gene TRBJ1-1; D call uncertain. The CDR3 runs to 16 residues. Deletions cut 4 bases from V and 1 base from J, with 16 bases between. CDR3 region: CASSSTSPYTNTEAFF. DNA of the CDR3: TGTGCCAGCAGTTCGACTTCGCCTTATACGAACACTGAAGCTTTCTTT.

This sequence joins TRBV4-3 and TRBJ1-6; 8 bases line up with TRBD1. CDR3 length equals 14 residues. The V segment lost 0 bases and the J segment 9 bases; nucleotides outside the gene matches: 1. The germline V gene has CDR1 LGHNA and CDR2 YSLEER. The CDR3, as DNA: TGCGCCAGCAGCCAAGAAGACAGGGGTTCACCCCTCCACTTT. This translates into CASSQEDRGSPLHF.